These T cell receptor beta chains were read from a single sample in a study of blood T cells in healthy people across ages. TCRdb passed the 5' RACE reads through MiXCR, listing each CDR3 protein once. The sample contains approximately 790,000 distinct CDR3 sequences, under 80% of which appear only once. The sample comprised blood. The receptor set was obtained from a man younger than 45 in good health. Both conserved end residues are part of each CDR3. The order of the fields is V gene, D gene, J gene, clone size, CDR3 DNA, CDR3 protein. A D gene is named only where the DNA matches it firmly. The size entry is marked missing in some rows and otherwise reads once, few, many or a size class.

TRBV20-1	.	TRBJ1-2	.	TGCAGTGCTAGAGGCGGACTTGGGGCGCATGGCTACACCTTC	CSARGGLGAHGYTF
TRBV3-1	.	TRBJ1-2	.	TGTGCCAGCAGCCACCAAATGGGGGTTGCGGGCTACACCTTC	CASSHQMGVAGYTF
TRBV7-3	TRBD2	TRBJ2-5	.	TGTGCCAGCAGCATGCAACTAGCGAGGGTAGAGACCCAGTACTTC	CASSMQLARVETQYF
TRBV4-3	.	TRBJ2-3	.	TGCGCCAGCAGCCAATCGGGCAGCCCTACCGCAGATACGCAGTATTTT	CASSQSGSPTADTQYF
TRBV20-1	TRBD1	TRBJ1-1	.	TGCAGTGCTAACAACCCCGGGACAGAAGACACTGAAGCTTTCTTT	CSANNPGTEDTEAFF
TRBV7-2	TRBD1	TRBJ2-6	.	TGTGCCAGCAGATCGGGACAGGGGGCCTCTGGGGCCAACGTCCTGACTTTC	CASRSGQGASGANVLTF
TRBV19	.	TRBJ2-4	once	TGTGCCAGTAGTATAGAGGACATTCAGTACTTC	CASSIEDIQYF
TRBV4-2	.	TRBJ2-1	.	TGTGCCAGCAGTCCGGGGGACCTCTCCTACAATGAGCAGTTCTTC	CASSPGDLSYNEQFF
TRBV7-2	TRBD1	TRBJ2-7	.	TGTGCCAGCAGCTTACGGGGACAGACTTCCTACGAGCAGTACTTC	CASSLRGQTSYEQYF
TRBV10-3	.	TRBJ1-1	.	TGTGCCATCAGTGCACAGAAAGACACTGAAGCTTTCTTT	CAISAQKDTEAFF
TRBV20-1	TRBD1	TRBJ1-2	few	TGCAGTGCGGGGTCTCAGGGGGCGCGAGGGGGCTACACCTTC	CSAGSQGARGGYTF
TRBV29-1	.	TRBJ2-3	many	TGCAGCGTTGATGTGAGGGGTATGCCAGATACGCAGTATTTT	CSVDVRGMPDTQYF
TRBV7-3	.	TRBJ2-5	.	TGTGCCAGCAGCCCCTCCGGCCCTACTAGACAGCAGTACTTC	CASSPSGPTRQQYF
TRBV20-1	TRBD1	TRBJ1-5	.	TGCAGTGCCAAAAGGCTACCTCCGGGACAGGGGATGAGCAATCAGCCCCAGCATTTT	CSAKRLPPGQGMSNQPQHF
TRBV5-1	TRBD2	TRBJ2-7	.	TGCGCCAGCAGCGTGAGCGGGGGGTCCTACAATGAGCAGTACTTC	CASSVSGGSYNEQYF
TRBV7-8	TRBD2	TRBJ2-5	few	TGTGCCAGCAGCTCCATAGCGGGGGAGACCCAGTACTTC	CASSSIAGETQYF
TRBV7-2	.	TRBJ2-7	many	TGTGCCAGCAGCTTAGGTGGAGACTACGAGCAGTACTTC	CASSLGGDYEQYF
TRBV4-2	.	TRBJ1-5	.	TGTGCCAGCAGCCAAGCCGGGACCAGGAGCAATCAGCCCCAGCATTTT	CASSQAGTRSNQPQHF
TRBV28	TRBD1	TRBJ2-1	.	TGTGCCAGCAGTTTTCCGGACAGGGGTTTAGAGGGTGAGCAGTTCTTC	CASSFPDRGLEGEQFF
TRBV12-3/TRBV12-4	.	TRBJ2-1	.	TGTGCCAGCATTTTCGCGTGGGATGAGCAGTTCTTC	CASIFAWDEQFF
TRBV25-1	TRBD1	TRBJ1-2	many	TGTGCCAGCAGTAAAGGACAGGGCGGTGGCTACACCTTC	CASSKGQGGGYTF
TRBV5-1	TRBD1	TRBJ2-1	few	TGCGCCAGCAGCCCGCTCCGGACAGGGTCCTACAATGAGCAGTTCTTC	CASSPLRTGSYNEQFF
TRBV7-9	.	TRBJ2-5	few	TGTGCCAGCAGCTTAGATCCTAGCGTAAGGACCCAGTACTTC	CASSLDPSVRTQYF
TRBV10-3	TRBD2	TRBJ2-1	.	TGTGCCATCAGTGAGTCTTCCTCAGCGGGGGGTTACAATGAGCAGTTCTTC	CAISESSSAGGYNEQFF